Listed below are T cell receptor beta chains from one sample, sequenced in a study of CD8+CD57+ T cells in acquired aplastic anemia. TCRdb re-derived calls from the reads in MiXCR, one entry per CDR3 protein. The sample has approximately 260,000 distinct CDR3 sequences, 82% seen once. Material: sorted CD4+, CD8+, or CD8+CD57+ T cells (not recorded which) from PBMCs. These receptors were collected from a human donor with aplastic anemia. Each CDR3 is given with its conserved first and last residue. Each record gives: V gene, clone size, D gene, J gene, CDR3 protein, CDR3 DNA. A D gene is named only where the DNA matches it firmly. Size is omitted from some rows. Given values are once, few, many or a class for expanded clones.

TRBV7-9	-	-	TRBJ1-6	CASSLESSYGANVF	TGTGCCAGCAGCTTAGAGAGTAGCTACGGGGCCAACGTCTTT
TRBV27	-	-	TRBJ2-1	CAEQGGWGDEQFF	TGTGCCGAACAGGGAGGGTGGGGGGATGAGCAGTTCTTC
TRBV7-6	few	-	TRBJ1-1	CASSSATGSEAFFFF	-
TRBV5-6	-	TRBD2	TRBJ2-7	CASSLRGVAYEQYF	TGTGCCAGCAGCTTGCGGGGGGTAGCCTACGAGCAGTACTTC
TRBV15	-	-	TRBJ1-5	CATSRDAEANQPQHF	TGTGCCACCAGCAGAGACGCAGAGGCCAATCAGCCCCAGCATTTT
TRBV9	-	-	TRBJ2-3	CASGDGGAPRNSF	TGTGCCAGCGGCGACGGTGGGGCGCCTAGAAACTCTTTT
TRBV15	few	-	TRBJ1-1	CATSSWRNTEAFF	TGTGCCACCTCCTCGTGGAGGAACACTGAAGCTTTCTTT
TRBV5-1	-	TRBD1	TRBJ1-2	CASSRGNRGDYTF	TGTGCCAGCAGCCGGGGGAACAGGGGCGACTACACCTTC
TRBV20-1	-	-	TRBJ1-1	CSARSGGRENTEAFF	TGCAGTGCTAGAAGCGGGGGAAGGGAGAACACTGAAGCTTTCTTT
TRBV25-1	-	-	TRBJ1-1	CASTVEANTEAFF	TGTGCCAGCACTGTGGAGGCGAACACTGAAGCTTTCTTT
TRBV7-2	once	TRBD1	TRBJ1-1	CASSLIGGADYGYFF	TGTGCCAGCAGCTTAATAGGGGGCGCGGACTATGGCTACTTCTTT
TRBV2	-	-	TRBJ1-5	CASGEWGTNTPHFF	TGTGCCAGCGGGGAGTGGGGCACAAATACGCCGCATTTTTTC
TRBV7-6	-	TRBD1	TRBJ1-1	CASSSDRAGSPHHFF	TGTGCCAGCAGCTCGGACAGGGCAGGGTCCCCCCACCACTTCTTT
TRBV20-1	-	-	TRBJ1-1	CSARDGGRLDTEAFF	TGCAGTGCTAGAGATGGCGGCAGATTGGACACTGAAGCTTTCTTT
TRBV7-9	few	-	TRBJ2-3	CASSLAGGNTDTQYF	TGTGCCAGCAGCTTAGCGGGGGGAAACACAGATACGCAGTATTTT
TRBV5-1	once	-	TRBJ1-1	CASSQEGFGHTEAFF	TGCGCCAGCAGCCAAGAAGGGTTTGGACACACTGAAGCTTTCTTT
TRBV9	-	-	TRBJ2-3	CASSVGVTRNQPF	TGTGCCAGCAGCGTAGGGGTCACGAGAAATCAGCCCTTT
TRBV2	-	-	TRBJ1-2	CASHRAKGGIGYTF	TGTGCCAGTCACCGGGCAAAAGGTGGAATAGGCTACACCTTC
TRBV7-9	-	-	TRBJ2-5	CASSFRGTWGDNEYF	TGTGCCAGCAGCTTTAGAGGAACTTGGGGAGACAACGAGTACTTC
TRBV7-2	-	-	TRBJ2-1	CASSLSLAADPNEQFF	TGTGCCAGCAGCTTGTCACTGGCGGCCGACCCTAACGAGCAGTTCTTC
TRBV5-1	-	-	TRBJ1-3	CASSLVGQTYTIYF	TGCGCCAGCAGCTTGGTGGGGCAGACCTACACCATATATTTT
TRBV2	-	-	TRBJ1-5	CASRNRGTDTQHF	TGTGCCAGCCGAAATCGTGGCACCGATACGCAGCATTTT
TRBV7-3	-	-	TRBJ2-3	CASSEGGDTQYFF	-
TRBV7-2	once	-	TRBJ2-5	CASSLRRSGRGAQYF	TGTGCCAGCAGCTTGAGGAGGAGCGGACGGGGCGCCCAGTACTTC
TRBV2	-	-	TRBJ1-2	CASGPVGGALIGYTF	TGTGCCAGCGGACCTGTGGGGGGCGCGTTGATTGGCTACACCTTC
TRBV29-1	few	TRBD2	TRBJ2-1	CSVEYGTSAYNEQFF	TGCAGCGTTGAATATGGGACTAGCGCATACAATGAGCAGTTCTTC
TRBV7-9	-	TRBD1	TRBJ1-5	CASSFHPDGTAQGYSNQPQHF	TGTGCCAGCAGCTTTCATCCAGACGGGACAGCACAGGGGTATAGCAATCAGCCCCAGCATTTT
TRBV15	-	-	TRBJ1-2	CATSLERDGVGEGYTF	TGTGCCACCAGCTTGGAGAGGGACGGGGTCGGGGAGGGCTACACCTTC
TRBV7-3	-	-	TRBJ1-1	CASSQDTGEMTEAFF	TGCGCCAGCAGCCAAGATACGGGAGAGATGACTGAAGCTTTCTTT
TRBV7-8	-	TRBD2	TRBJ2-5	CASSRAGLVVGETQYF	TGTGCCAGCAGCCGAGCCGGACTAGTCGTGGGAGAGACCCAGTACTTC
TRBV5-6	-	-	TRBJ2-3	CASSLLYGPDTQYF	TGTGCCAGCAGCTTACTGTATGGTCCCGATACGCAGTATTTT
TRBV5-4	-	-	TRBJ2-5	CASSSPRTWGETQYF	TGTGCCAGCAGCTCTCCGAGGACCTGGGGAGAGACCCAGTACTTC
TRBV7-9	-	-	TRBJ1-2	CASSFERNGLVYDYTF	TGTGCCAGCAGCTTTGAGAGAAACGGGCTCGTATATGACTACACCTTC